This T cell receptor (beta chain) was captured by sequencing in a study of blood T cells in healthy people across ages. Germline trimming cut 4 bases from V and 9 bases from J; bases unmatched to any gene: 11. CDR3 length: 15 residues. Germline-derived CDR1 and CDR2 are DFQATT and SNEGSKA (reference sequence). Using a J-beta primer mix together with a sample-barcoded 5' primer, a second PCR was run for roughly 7 to 12 cycles. From the 5' RACE reads, TCRdb called clonotypes with MiXCR, one entry per CDR3 protein. The data hold 850,000 to 1,300,000 distinct CDR3 sequences, with under 45% observed a single time. Each individual donor underwent a draw of about 9.1 milliliters of peripheral blood.

The chain is built from TRBV20-1 and TRBJ2-1, with 11 bases identical to TRBD2. Input material: blood. This receptor was obtained from a woman aged 60-70 years in good health. The CDR3 nucleotides read TGCAGTGCTATAGGGGTGACTAGCGGGATCGGTGAGCAGTTCTTC. Its protein product is CSAIGVTSGIGEQFF.